Each of the 25 T cell receptor beta chains below was sequenced from the same sample in a study of blood T cell repertoires in COVID-19. Generated by immunoSEQ multiplex PCR, the TCRdb table keeps only in-frame clones and is missing some. This table has 70,000 or so clones, over 60% appearing once. The sequenced sample consisted of peripheral blood. The receptor set was obtained from a man aged 60-69 years with COVID-19, enrolled during active disease.

This chain uses TRBV7-2 with TRBJ2-2; 7 bases match TRBD2. The germline V gene has CDR1 SGHTA and CDR2 FQGNSA. Trimming removed 3 bases from V and 2 bases from J; junction bases left unmatched: 12. The CDR3 covers 18 residues. This CDR3 is CASSFAPGLQLNTGELFF. CDR3 DNA sequence: TGTGCCAGCAGCTTCGCCCCGGGACTACAACTCAACACCGGGGAGCTGTTTTTT.

The chain has TRBV5-1 and TRBJ2-1, with 8 nucleotides matching TRBD2. The CDR3 contains 13 residues. J was trimmed by 5 bases and V by 4 bases; bases with no gene match: 2. The germline V gene encodes CDR1 SGHRS and CDR2 YFSETQ. The CDR3 here is CASSPGGDNEQFF. In nucleotides, the CDR3 is TGCGCCAGCAGCCCGGGAGGGGACAATGAGCAGTTCTTC.

This chain joins TRBV7-9 and TRBJ1-2; no clear D gene. Trimming stripped 5 bases from V and 8 bases from J, with 12 bases between. The CDR3 covers 12 residues. CDR1 and CDR2 (germline): SEHNR, FQNEAQ (reference sequence). The CDR3 DNA reads TGTGCCAGCAGCAAAGACTTTCCCGGCTACACCTTC. Protein product: CASSKDFPGYTF. Full variable domain (remainder filled in from reference TRBV7-9 and TRBJ1-2): DTGVSQNPRHKITKRGQNVTFRCDPISEHNRLYWYRQTLGQGPEFLTYFQNEAQLEKSRLLSDRFSAERPKGSFSTLEIQRTEQGDSAMYLCASSKDFPGYTFGSGTRLTVV.

The genes are TRBV5-4 and TRBJ2-2; 7 bases agree with TRBD2. Per the germline V gene, CDR1 is SGHNT and CDR2 is YYREEE (reference sequence). This CDR3 has 16 residues. With V trimmed by 0 bases and J by 2 bases, 4 bases remained unmatched. CDR3 protein: CASSLGGTINTGELFF. Here the CDR3 DNA reads TGTGCCAGCAGCTTGGGCGGGACTATTAACACCGGGGAGCTGTTTTTT.

The V call is TRBV3-1 (or the pseudogene TRBV3-2), the J call TRBJ1-6; 7 bases map to TRBD1. CDR1 is LGHDT, CDR2 YNNKEL, per germline (reference sequence). V trimming: 4 bases; J trimming: 0 bases; junction bases outside the gene matches: 6. The CDR3 length is 17 residues. DNA for the CDR3: TGTGCCAGCAGCCGTTCAGGGGGTGTCTCCTATAATTCACCCCTCCACTTT. Amino acids: CASSRSGGVSYNSPLHF.

The chain carries TRBV19 and TRBJ1-6; D is perhaps TRBD1 (5 bases). The CDR3 consists of 13 residues. V lost 6 bases and J lost 6, with 9 bases in between. Germline V gene data show CDR1 as LNHDA and CDR2 as SQIVND (reference sequence). CDR3 in DNA: TGTGCCAGTAGCCAGGGACTTAATTCACCCCTCCACTTT. Translation gives CASSQGLNSPLHF.

The chain uses TRBV5-7 and TRBJ2-7; D is perhaps TRBD1 (7 bases). TRBV5-7 is assigned to the ORF class and has an uncertain function. The V end lost 4 bases, the J end lost 5 bases, and 16 bases lay between the germline ends. The CDR3 has 14 amino acids. CDR3 residues: CASSSRGGGNEQYF. CDR3 nucleotides: TGTGCCAGCAGCAGCCGTGGAGGGGGCAACGAGCAGTACTTC.

The genes are TRBV5-1 and TRBJ2-2, with D possibly being TRBD1 (6 bases). V was clipped by 7 bases and J by 5 bases, with 27 bases between them. Germline loops: CDR1 SGHRS, CDR2 YFSETQ. The length of the CDR3 is 18 residues. CDR3 sequence reads: CASSSNSIAQGSTGELFF. CDR3 bases: TGCGCCAGCTCTTCTAACTCTATAGCACAGGGAAGTACCGGGGAGCTGTTTTTT.

V is TRBV13 and J is TRBJ2-2, with D hard to call. Trimming took 5 bases from V and 0 from J, leaving 13 bases between them. The CDR3 covers 16 residues. Looked up from germline, CDR1 is PRHDT and CDR2 is FYEKMQ (reference sequence). The CDR3 nucleotides read TGTGCCAGCAGCCCCCGAGGTCCCGCGAACACCGGGGAGCTGTTTTTT. As protein: CASSPRGPANTGELFF.

This clone is a singleton in its sample. J is TRBJ2-2 and V is TRBV2; D may be TRBD1 (5 bases). Trimming left V 6 bases short and J 6 bases short, with 17 bases between. CDR3 length: 15 amino acids. The germline gives CDR1 SNHLY, CDR2 FYNNEI. The CDR3 here is CASRVGHMGSGELFF. The DNA for the CDR3 is TGTGCCAGCAGGGTGGGGCACATGGGGTCCGGGGAGCTGTTTTTT.

The J gene is TRBJ2-1, the V gene TRBV24-1; 9 positions agree with TRBD2. CDR3 length: 19 residues. The V gene's germline CDR1 is KGHDR and CDR2 SFDVKD. With V trimmed by 0 bases and J by 8 bases, 16 bases remained unmatched. DNA for the CDR3: TGTGCCACCAGTGATTTGCAGGTTTCGGCTAGCGGGGCGTATGATGAGCAGTTCTTC. Residues: CATSDLQVSASGAYDEQFF.

V gene TRBV5-4 combines with J gene TRBJ1-1; D remains unclear. The germline V gene encodes CDR1 SGHNT and CDR2 YYREEE (reference sequence). The CDR3 contains 16 residues. V was pared by 0 bases and J by 5 bases, with 17 bases between. The CDR3 sequence: CASSLGGDRPGTEAFF. CDR3 DNA: TGTGCCAGCAGCTTGGGAGGTGACCGGCCGGGGACTGAAGCTTTCTTT.

The chain uses TRBV5-1 and TRBJ2-3; D perhaps matches TRBD2 (6 bases). The CDR3 spans 18 residues. Trimming left V 0 bases short and J 2 bases short, with 19 bases between. Germline CDR1 is SGHRS and CDR2 is YFSETQ. CDR3 loop: CASSLEALARLNTDTQYF. The CDR3 DNA reads TGCGCCAGCAGCTTGGAAGCGCTAGCGCGGTTGAACACAGATACGCAGTATTTT.

V and J are TRBV15 and TRBJ1-2, with 7 positions matching TRBD1. V shed 0 bases, J shed 5 bases, and the junction held 3 bases outside the gene matches. This CDR3 has 14 residues. The germline gives CDR1 LNHNV, CDR2 YYDKDF (reference sequence). CDR3 nucleotides: TGTGCCACCAGCAGAGAAAAGACAGGGTATGGCTACACCTTC. Translating gives CATSREKTGYGYTF.

The J gene is TRBJ1-4, the V gene TRBV7-9, with D tentatively TRBD1 (5 bases). Trimming took off 5 bases at V and 3 bases at J, with 10 bases between the two ends. The germline CDR1 and CDR2 sequences are SEHNR and FQNEAQ (reference sequence). CDR3 length: 14 residues. CDR3 loop: CASSPGGANEKLFF. In DNA, the CDR3 is TGTGCCAGCAGCCCGGGGGGGGCTAATGAAAAACTGTTTTTT.

This rearrangement joins TRBV6-4 to TRBJ1-5; no clear D gene. Germline V gives CDR1 MRHNA, CDR2 SNTAGT. CDR3 length equals 11 residues. Trimming removed 7 bases from V and 2 bases from J, with 3 bases in between. Here the CDR3 reads CASKRNQPQHF. Here the CDR3 DNA reads TGTGCCAGCAAGCGCAATCAGCCCCAGCATTTT.

This chain connects TRBV30 to TRBJ2-3, with TRBD2 matching over 7 bases. CDR1 GTSNPN and CDR2 SVGIG come from the germline V gene (reference sequence). This CDR3 region has 13 residues. V lost 0 bases and J lost 3; bases outside the gene matches: 0. CDR3 sequence reads: CAWSVAGTDTQYF. CDR3 nucleotide sequence: TGTGCCTGGAGTGTAGCGGGAACAGATACGCAGTATTTT.

The rearrangement links TRBV24-1 to TRBJ2-3, with 11 bases lining up with TRBD1. CDR3 size: 17 residues. Germline lookup yields CDR1 KGHDR and CDR2 SFDVKD. V lost 5 bases to trimming and J lost 1 base; unmatched junction nucleotides: 7. The CDR3 reads CATSGWGQGVRTDTQYF. CDR3 coding DNA: TGTGCCACCAGTGGTTGGGGACAGGGGGTCCGCACAGATACGCAGTATTTT.

The chain uses TRBV30 and TRBJ2-3; 7 nucleotides line up with TRBD2. The CDR3 is 14 amino acids. CDR1 is GTSNPN, CDR2 SVGIG, per germline (reference sequence). The ends lost 7 bases at V and 0 bases at J; junction bases unmatched: 7. The CDR3 is CASSLAASTDTQYF. CDR3 bases: TGTGCCTCCTCGCTAGCGGCTAGCACAGATACGCAGTATTTT.

J is TRBJ1-1 and V is TRBV11-2; 9 positions agree with TRBD1. Germline V gene lookup returns CDR1 SGHAT and CDR2 FQNNGV. The CDR3 sequence is 14 residues long. V lost 4 bases to trimming and J lost 6 bases; unmatched junction nucleotides: 6. CDR3 sequence (DNA): TGTGCCAGCAGCTCGAACAGGGGGCAGTCTGAAGCTTTCTTT. Translated: CASSSNRGQSEAFF.

The V gene is TRBV6-6, the J gene TRBJ2-7, with D possibly matching TRBD1 (6 bases). The germline CDR1 and CDR2 sequences are MNHNY and SVGAGI (reference sequence). Trimming cost V 7 bases and J 5 bases, with 15 bases left between them. CDR3 length equals 13 residues. This CDR3 is CASTQTGIHEQYF. The CDR3 DNA follows: TGTGCCAGCACCCAAACAGGGATCCACGAGCAGTACTTC.

The chain has TRBV11-2 and TRBJ2-7, with D possibly being TRBD1 (5 bases). CDR1 is SGHAT, CDR2 FQNNGV, per germline. Trimming removed 5 bases at V and 7 bases at J, with 15 bases between. This CDR3 region has 13 residues. The CDR3 DNA follows: TGTGCCAGCAGCCAGGACATAAGAAGGGAGCAGTACTTC. It encodes CASSQDIRREQYF.

This chain uses TRBV7-2 with TRBJ2-7; TRBD1 agrees at 8 bases. Per the germline V gene, CDR1 is SGHTA and CDR2 is FQGNSA. The CDR3 has 16 amino acids. V shed 6 bases and J 0 bases; nucleotides not matched to a gene: 10. The CDR3 DNA is TGTGCCAGCAGATTACTCGGGACAGGACCCTCCTACGAGCAGTACTTC. Translated: CASRLLGTGPSYEQYF.

This clone counts as medium-sized. DNA of the CDR3: TGCAGCGTTGAAGTATGGGACAGCCGATACAATGAGCAGTTCTTC. Translating gives CSVEVWDSRYNEQFF. The J gene is TRBJ2-1, the V gene TRBV29-1; 7 nucleotides line up with TRBD1. This CDR3 region has 15 residues. CDR1 and CDR2 (germline): SQVTM, ANQGSEA. V lost 1 base, J lost 4 bases, and 7 bases stayed unmatched.

The V and J genes are TRBV5-1 and TRBJ2-5; the match to TRBD1 covers 7 bases. Germline-derived CDR1 and CDR2 are SGHRS and YFSETQ. The CDR3 spans 15 residues. J gave up 2 bases and V 0 bases, and 4 bases lay outside the gene matches. The CDR3 DNA sequence: TGCGCCAGCAGCTTGGGGTGGGGACAGCAAGAGACCCAGTACTTC. Translation: CASSLGWGQQETQYF.